This TCR beta chain was obtained from a study of T-cell memory formation after mild COVID-19. On the study more broadly: Among the donors, TCR clusters were largely specific to each donor.

Per the germline V gene, CDR1 is MNHEY and CDR2 is SVGAGI. This CDR3 is 17 amino acids long. The J segment lost 3 bases and the V segment lost 6 bases, leaving 8 bases of the junction unmatched. TCRdb reanalysed the 5' RACE reads using MiXCR and keeps one entry per CDR3 protein. Among approximately 560,000 distinct CDR3 sequences listed, roughly a sixth were seen once. This clonotype occurred many times. The sequencing input was PBMCs or a T cell subset sorted from them (not recorded which). This rearrangement joins TRBV6-5 to TRBJ2-1; TRBD2 matches 13 bases. The TCR sequence derives from an adult woman who had mild COVID-19 (a few samples of this study predate the infection). Cell type and time point are not known. CDR3 coding DNA: TGTGCCAGCAGCCCAGGGACTAGCGGGATGATCTACAATGAGCAGTTCTTC. Translated: CASSPGTSGMIYNEQFF.